The clone carrying this TCR beta chain was seen a few times. Its target is unknown. Per germline, CDR1 MNHEY and CDR2 SVGAGI. V dropped 6 bases and J dropped 5; count of bases not matched to a gene: 6. This CDR3 is 14 amino acids long. Each CDR3 protein is one row after TCRdb ran MiXCR on the reads. The profile shows roughly 860,000 distinct CDR3 sequences, approximately 29% of them singletons. The sample originates from a study of T cell repertoires in cytomegalovirus infection. This sequence originates from a human donor in good health (CMV status not recorded). Some clones in this sample may be carry-over from other donors' samples. V usage is TRBV6-5 and J usage is TRBJ1-2; 10 bases are shared with TRBD1. Sequencing used cultured CD8+ T cells from PBMCs, obtained from culture after CMV antigen stimulation. The CDR3 nucleotides are TGTGCCAGCAGGGGACAGGGGAGTCCTTATGGCTACACCTTC. Protein product: CASRGQGSPYGYTF.